Shown below are 19 T cell receptor beta chains from a single sample sequenced in a study of T cell clonotyping in hematopoietic cell transplantation. Here immunoSEQ multiplex PCR was the method, and the copy in TCRdb shows in-frame clones only, minus some. The sample includes about 29,000 clones, about 93% of them seen just once. This sample comprised PBMCs, obtained 100 days after allogeneic stem cell transplant. The source is a female patient in her fifties who had an allogeneic stem cell transplant from a related donor, so the T cells may come from the graft donor. Some clones in this sample may be carry-over from other donors' samples.

The genes are TRBV27 and TRBJ1-4; possible D gene TRBD1, 5 bases. The CDR3 consists of 14 residues. Germline V CDR1 and CDR2: MNHEY, SMNVEV (reference sequence). Deletions cut 6 bases from V and 4 bases from J, with 12 bases between. The CDR3 loop reads CASRALGRNEKLFF. CDR3 in DNA: TGTGCCAGCAGGGCGCTGGGACGTAATGAAAAACTGTTTTTT.

CDR3: CASTLARDEKLFF. The CDR3 DNA follows: TGTGCCAGCACCTTGGCCAGAGATGAAAAACTGTTTTTT. This chain uses TRBV6-6 with TRBJ1-4; no firm D call. V was shortened by 7 bases and J by 6 bases, with 12 bases between the two germline ends. Germline CDR1 and CDR2: MNHNY and SVGAGI (reference sequence). The CDR3 has 13 residues.

The V gene is TRBV13, the J gene TRBJ1-6; the match to TRBD1 covers 9 bases. Germline CDR1 PRHDT, CDR2 FYEKMQ (reference sequence). This CDR3 is 13 amino acids long. V lost 3 bases and J lost 9; bases outside the gene matches: 0. CDR3 DNA: TGTGCCAGCAGCTTGGGACAGGGTTCACCCCTCCACTTT. The encoded protein is CASSLGQGSPLHF.

This clone occurred a few times. The chain couples TRBV6-1 to TRBJ1-1; D may be TRBD1 (5 bases). The V gene lost 10 bases and the J gene lost 4 bases, with 22 bases spanning the gap. Germline-derived CDR1 and CDR2 are MNHNS and SASEGT. This CDR3 is 15 amino acids long. The CDR3 is CATTRAWKGSTEAFF. In nucleotides, the CDR3 is TGTGCCACGACCAGGGCCTGGAAGGGGAGCACTGAAGCTTTCTTT.

The V gene is TRBV2, the J gene TRBJ2-2; 8 bases line up with TRBD2. V shed 6 bases and J 6 bases; nucleotides not matched to a gene: 9. CDR1 and CDR2 from the germline V gene are SNHLY and FYNNEI. There are 15 residues in the CDR3. CDR3 bases: TGTGCCAGCAGGTCTTCAGCGGGGGTGTCCGGGGAGCTGTTTTTT. This codes for CASRSSAGVSGELFF.

CDR3 in DNA: TGTGCCAGCAGGGGGAAGAAGGACAGGGGTAAGAACACTGAAGCTTTCTTT. This encodes CASRGKKDRGKNTEAFF. This chain joins TRBV21-1 and TRBJ1-1; TRBD1 is the table's D call, not checked against the DNA. TRBV21-1 is a listed pseudogene. The CDR3 runs 17 residues.

The sample holds a few counts of this clone. The CDR3 DNA sequence: TGTGCCAGCAGTCCCCTACAGGGGGCGGACTATGGCTACACCTTC. Translation gives CASSPLQGADYGYTF. The chain has TRBV27 and TRBJ1-2; TRBD1 agrees at 9 bases. Trimming took 5 bases from V and 3 from J; bases not matched to a gene: 7. CDR3 length: 15 residues. The germline V gene encodes CDR1 MNHEY and CDR2 SMNVEV (reference sequence).

The CDR3 loop reads CASSFNGQPQHF. The CDR3 region has the DNA TGTGCCAGCAGCTTCAACGGACAGCCCCAGCATTTT. The J gene is TRBJ1-5, the V gene TRBV5-6; D call uncertain. V shed 2 bases and J shed 7 bases, with 7 bases lying between them. Germline CDR1 is SGHDT and CDR2 is YYEEEE. This CDR3 contains 12 residues.

The chain is built from TRBV19 and TRBJ2-3; TRBD2 matches at 9 bases. Germline lookup yields CDR1 LNHDA and CDR2 SQIVND (reference sequence). This CDR3 has 17 amino acids. Losses at the gene ends were 5 bases for V and 8 bases for J; bases not matched to a gene: 17. DNA for the CDR3: TGTGCCAGTAGTGAAACTCTGAGCGGGGGGTCTCAAGGTACGCAGTATTTT. Its translation is CASSETLSGGSQGTQYF.

The J gene is TRBJ2-5, the V gene TRBV11-1, with 12 bases matching TRBD2. Germline loops: CDR1 SGHAT, CDR2 FQDESV (reference sequence). This CDR3 spans 18 amino acids. J lost 2 bases, V lost 0 bases, and 7 bases had no gene match. This CDR3 reads CASSLAPLAGGTQETQYF. As DNA, the CDR3 is TGTGCCAGCAGCTTAGCCCCACTAGCGGGGGGTACACAAGAGACCCAGTACTTC.

The rearrangement links TRBV5-8 to TRBJ1-1; TRBD1 might be the D (6 bases). Trimming stripped 5 bases from V and 3 bases from J, with 11 bases between. Germline V gene sequence: CDR1 SGHTS, CDR2 YDEGEE. The length of the CDR3 is 13 residues. CDR3 sequence: CASRKNRDTEAFF. The CDR3 coding sequence is TGTGCCAGCAGGAAGAACAGGGACACTGAAGCTTTCTTT.

The chain has TRBV15 and TRBJ2-7; 9 nucleotides agree with TRBD1. From germline, CDR1 is LNHNV and CDR2 YYDKDF (reference sequence). J lost 3 bases, V lost 3 bases, and 0 bases had no gene match. This CDR3 has 13 residues. The CDR3 here is CATSRDRGYEQYF. DNA of the CDR3: TGTGCCACCAGCAGGGACAGGGGCTACGAGCAGTACTTC.

The V gene is TRBV9, the J gene TRBJ2-7, with a possible D match to TRBD2 (5 bases). This CDR3 contains 12 residues. Trimming took 2 bases from V and 7 from J, leaving 10 bases between them. Germline V gene sequence: CDR1 SGDLS, CDR2 YYNGEE. As DNA, the CDR3 is TGTGCCAGCAGCGTGACTGGAGGTGAGCAGTACTTC. Translation gives CASSVTGGEQYF.

The chain combines TRBV7-2 with TRBJ2-1; 10 positions match TRBD2. The CDR3 is 15 amino acids. Germline CDR1 SGHTA, CDR2 FQGNSA. V lost 5 bases to trimming and J lost 4 bases; unmatched junction nucleotides: 5. As DNA, the CDR3 is TGTGCCAGCAGCCCACTAGCGGGGATTTACAATGAGCAGTTCTTC. This encodes CASSPLAGIYNEQFF.

CDR3 sequence reads: CASSLGTEADTQYF. The CDR3 bases are TGTGCCAGCAGCTTGGGTACGGAAGCAGATACGCAGTATTTT. V usage is TRBV5-6 and J usage is TRBJ2-3, with D unresolved. The V gene's germline CDR1 is SGHDT and CDR2 YYEEEE. With 0 bases removed from V and 4 bases from J, the gap between germline ends came to 9 bases. The CDR3 extends over 14 amino acids. The full variable domain, rest sourced from reference TRBV5-6 and TRBJ2-3, is DAGVTQSPTHLIKTRGQQVTLRCSPKSGHDTVSWYQQALGQGPQFIFQYYEEEERQRGNFPDRFSGHQFPNYSSELNVNALLLGDSALYLCASSLGTEADTQYFGPGTRLTVL.

This chain joins TRBV5-1 and TRBJ2-7; 8 bases line up with TRBD1. After removal of 0 bases from V and 5 bases from J, the junction contained 7 bases not matched to a gene. The CDR3 runs to 15 residues. CDR1 SGHRS and CDR2 YFSETQ come from the germline V gene. In DNA form, the CDR3 reads TGCGCCAGCAGCTTGGGACAGGGGACGGGGGACGAGCAGTACTTC. The encoded protein is CASSLGQGTGDEQYF.

The chain has TRBV18 and TRBJ1-5, with D hard to call. The germline CDR1 and CDR2 sequences are KGHSH and LQKENI. Trimming shortened V by 2 bases and J by 3 bases, and 11 bases separated the two germline ends. The CDR3 is 15 residues long. The CDR3 DNA follows: TGTGCCAGCTCACCATCTGGGAATGTCAATCAGCCCCAGCATTTT. Its translation: CASSPSGNVNQPQHF.

V and J are TRBV9 and TRBJ1-2; TRBD1 agrees at 9 bases. V shed 3 bases, J shed 2 bases, and the junction held 5 bases outside the gene matches. The CDR3 has 15 amino acids. Germline CDR1 SGDLS, CDR2 YYNGEE. The CDR3 region has the DNA TGTGCCAGCAGCGCCGCGGGACAGGGAAACTATGGCTACACCTTC. Its translation: CASSAAGQGNYGYTF.

This sequence joins TRBV6-6 and TRBJ2-7, with D unclear. Germline V lookup: CDR1 MNHNY, CDR2 SVGAGI (reference sequence). The CDR3 has 15 amino acids. With 2 bases removed from V and 0 bases from J, the gap between germline ends came to 11 bases. DNA of the CDR3: TGTGCCAGCAGTTACGAGGCAGAGAGCTCCTACGAGCAGTACTTC. As protein: CASSYEAESSYEQYF.